A single sample is the source of the 5 T cell receptor beta chains below, sequenced in a study of Graves' ophthalmopathy and Graves' hyperthyroidism. TCR beta CDR3 amplification used RNA transcripts. Amplification began with first-round RT-PCR using HTBI primers, then second-round multiplex PCR was performed. TCRdb passed the multiplex PCR reads through MiXCR, listing each CDR3 protein once. The repertoire holds some 350,000 distinct CDR3 sequences, with about a sixth as singletons. Sequenced material: peripheral blood. These receptors were obtained from an adult woman with stable Graves' hyperthyroidism.

This clonotype was detected ten times or more. The chain has TRBV20-1 and TRBJ2-5, with D unclear. This CDR3 is 11 amino acids long. The germline gives CDR1 DFQATT, CDR2 SNEGSKA (reference sequence). Deletions cut 6 bases from V and 5 bases from J, with 10 bases between. DNA for the CDR3: TGCAGTGCCCGTACGACCGAGACCCAGTACTTC. Amino acids: CSARTTETQYF.

In its sample, this clonotype was seen many times. The rearrangement joins TRBV18 to TRBJ1-1; the match to TRBD1 covers 7 bases. Germline-derived CDR1 and CDR2 are KGHSH and LQKENI. The trim removed 2 bases at V and 3 bases at J, leaving 6 bases unmatched. The CDR3 has 15 residues. The CDR3 here is CASSPGNRGYTEAFF. CDR3 sequence (DNA): TGTGCCAGCTCACCAGGGAACAGGGGTTACACTGAAGCTTTCTTT.

In its sample, this clonotype was seen many times. The V and J genes are TRBV6-2 or TRBV6-3 and TRBJ1-5; D is uncertain. Trimming stripped 7 bases from V and 0 bases from J, with 13 bases between. Germline CDR1 MNHEY, CDR2 SVGEGT. This CDR3 has 15 amino acids. The DNA of the CDR3 is TGTGCCAGCACCCCAGCGGTATATAGCAATCAGCCCCAGCATTTT. This translates into CASTPAVYSNQPQHF.

This chain uses TRBV19 with TRBJ1-1; 8 nucleotides align to TRBD1. The CDR3 has 15 amino acids. CDR1 and CDR2 (germline): LNHDA, SQIVND (reference sequence). V was clipped by 6 bases and J by 0 bases; unmatched bases: 6. The CDR3 coding sequence is TGTGCCAGTAGCGGACAGGGCAACATGAACACTGAAGCTTTCTTT. Encoded protein: CASSGQGNMNTEAFF.

This clonotype was seen a handful of times. This sequence joins TRBV27 and TRBJ1-6; no firm D call. V was clipped by 3 bases and J by 7 bases, with 13 bases between them. Germline lookup yields CDR1 MNHEY and CDR2 SMNVEV (reference sequence). This CDR3 region has 15 residues. CDR3 DNA: TGTGCCAGCAGTTTTTTAGATTTCCGGAATTCACCCCTCCACTTT. Its protein product is CASSFLDFRNSPLHF.